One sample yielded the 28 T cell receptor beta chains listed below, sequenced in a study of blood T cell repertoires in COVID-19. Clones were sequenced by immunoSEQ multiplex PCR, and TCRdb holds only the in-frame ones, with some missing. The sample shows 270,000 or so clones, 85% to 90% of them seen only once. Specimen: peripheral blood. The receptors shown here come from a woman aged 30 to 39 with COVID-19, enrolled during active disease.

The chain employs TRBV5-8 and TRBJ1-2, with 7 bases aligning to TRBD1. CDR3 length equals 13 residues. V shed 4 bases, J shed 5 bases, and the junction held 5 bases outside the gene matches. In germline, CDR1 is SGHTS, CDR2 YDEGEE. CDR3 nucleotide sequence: TGTGCCAGCAGCCGAACAGGGGTTTATGGCTACACCTTC. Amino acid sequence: CASSRTGVYGYTF.

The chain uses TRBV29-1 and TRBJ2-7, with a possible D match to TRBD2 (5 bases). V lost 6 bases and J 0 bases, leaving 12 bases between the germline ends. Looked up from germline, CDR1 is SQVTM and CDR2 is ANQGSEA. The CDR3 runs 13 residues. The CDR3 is CSVGNRGSYEQYF. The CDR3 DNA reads TGCAGCGTCGGGAACCGGGGCTCCTACGAGCAGTACTTC.

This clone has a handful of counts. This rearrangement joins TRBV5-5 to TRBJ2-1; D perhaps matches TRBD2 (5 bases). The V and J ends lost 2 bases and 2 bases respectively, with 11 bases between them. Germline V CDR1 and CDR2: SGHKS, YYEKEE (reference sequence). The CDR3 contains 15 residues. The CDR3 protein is CASSLVAGPYNEQFF. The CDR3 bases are TGTGCCAGCAGCTTAGTGGCGGGCCCCTACAATGAGCAGTTCTTC.

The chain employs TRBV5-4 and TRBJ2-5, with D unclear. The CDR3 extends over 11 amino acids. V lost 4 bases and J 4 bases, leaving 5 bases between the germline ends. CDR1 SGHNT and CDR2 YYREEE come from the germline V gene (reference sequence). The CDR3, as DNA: TGTGCCAGCAGCGTGAGAGAGACCCAGTACTTC. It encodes CASSVRETQYF.

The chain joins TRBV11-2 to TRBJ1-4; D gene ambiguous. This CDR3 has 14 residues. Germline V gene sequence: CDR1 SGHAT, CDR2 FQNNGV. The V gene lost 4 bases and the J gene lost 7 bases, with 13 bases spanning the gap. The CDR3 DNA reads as TGTGCCAGCAGCTACGGAGGTGGTGGTGAAAAACTGTTTTTT. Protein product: CASSYGGGGEKLFF.

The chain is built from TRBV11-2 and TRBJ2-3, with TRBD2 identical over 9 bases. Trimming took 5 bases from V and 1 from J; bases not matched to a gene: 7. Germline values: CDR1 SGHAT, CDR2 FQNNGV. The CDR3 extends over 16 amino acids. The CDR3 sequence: CASSRQQRGGTDTQYF. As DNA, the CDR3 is TGTGCCAGCAGCCGTCAACAGCGGGGGGGCACAGATACGCAGTATTTT.

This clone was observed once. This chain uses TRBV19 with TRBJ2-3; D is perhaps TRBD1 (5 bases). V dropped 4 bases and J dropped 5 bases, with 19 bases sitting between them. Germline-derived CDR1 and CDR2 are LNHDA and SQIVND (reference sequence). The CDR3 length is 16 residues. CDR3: CASSTQSGHRRDTQYF. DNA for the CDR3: TGTGCCAGTAGTACCCAGTCCGGACACCGGAGAGATACGCAGTATTTT.

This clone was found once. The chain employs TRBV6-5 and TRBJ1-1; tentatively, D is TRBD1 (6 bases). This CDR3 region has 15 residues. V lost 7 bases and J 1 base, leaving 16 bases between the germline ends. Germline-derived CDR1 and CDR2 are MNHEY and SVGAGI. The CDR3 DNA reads TGTGCCAGCATGGGACATTCCGGAAGGAACACTGAAGCTTTCTTT. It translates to CASMGHSGRNTEAFF.

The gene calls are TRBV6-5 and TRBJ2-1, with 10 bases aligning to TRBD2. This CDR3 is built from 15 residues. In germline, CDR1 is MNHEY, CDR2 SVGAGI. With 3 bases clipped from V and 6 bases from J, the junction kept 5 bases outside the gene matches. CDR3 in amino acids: CASSYLAGDANEQFF. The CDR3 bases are TGTGCCAGCAGTTATCTAGCGGGGGACGCCAATGAGCAGTTCTTC.

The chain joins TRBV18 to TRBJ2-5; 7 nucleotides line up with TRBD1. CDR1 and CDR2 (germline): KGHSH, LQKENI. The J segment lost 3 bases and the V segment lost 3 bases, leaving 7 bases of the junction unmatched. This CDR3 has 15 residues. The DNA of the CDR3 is TGTGCCAGCTCACCGAAAGACAGGGCTAAAGAGACCCAGTACTTC. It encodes CASSPKDRAKETQYF.

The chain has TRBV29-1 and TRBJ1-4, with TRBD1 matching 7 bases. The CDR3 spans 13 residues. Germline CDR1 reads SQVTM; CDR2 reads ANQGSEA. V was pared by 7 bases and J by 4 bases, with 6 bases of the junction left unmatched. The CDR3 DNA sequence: TGCAGCGCCACAGGGGCAGATAATGAAAAACTGTTTTTT. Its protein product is CSATGADNEKLFF.

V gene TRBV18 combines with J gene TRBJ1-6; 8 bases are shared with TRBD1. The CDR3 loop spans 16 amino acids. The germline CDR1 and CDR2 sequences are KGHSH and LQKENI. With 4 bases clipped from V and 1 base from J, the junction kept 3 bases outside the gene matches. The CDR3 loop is CASSHTGGSYNSPLHF. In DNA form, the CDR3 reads TGTGCCAGCTCACATACAGGGGGATCCTATAATTCACCCCTCCACTTT.

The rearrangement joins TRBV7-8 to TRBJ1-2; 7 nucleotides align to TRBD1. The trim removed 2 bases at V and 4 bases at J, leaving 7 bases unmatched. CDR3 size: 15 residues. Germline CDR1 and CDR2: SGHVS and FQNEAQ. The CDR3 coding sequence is TGTGCCAGCAGCTTAATTCCAGGGGGACCCTATGGCTACACCTTC. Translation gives CASSLIPGGPYGYTF.

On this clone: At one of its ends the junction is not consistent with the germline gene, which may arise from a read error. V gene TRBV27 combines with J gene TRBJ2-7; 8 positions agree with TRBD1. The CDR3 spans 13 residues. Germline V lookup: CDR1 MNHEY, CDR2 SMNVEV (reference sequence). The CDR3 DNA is TGTGCCAGCAGTTTATCCCCCGGGACAGGCCTACACTTC. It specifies CASSLSPGTGLHF.

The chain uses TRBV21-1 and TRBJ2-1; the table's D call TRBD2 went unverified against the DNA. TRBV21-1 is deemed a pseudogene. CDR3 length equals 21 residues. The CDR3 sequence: CASSTKMAPSGGAEGYNEQFF. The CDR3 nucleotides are TGTGCCAGCAGCACAAAAATGGCCCCTAGCGGGGGGGCTGAGGGGTACAATGAGCAGTTCTTC.

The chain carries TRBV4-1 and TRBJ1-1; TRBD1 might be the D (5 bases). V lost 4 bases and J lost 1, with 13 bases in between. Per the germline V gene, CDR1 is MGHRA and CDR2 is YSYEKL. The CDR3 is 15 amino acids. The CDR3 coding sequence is TGCGCCAGCAGCCCTCGGGGACTGGGGAACACTGAAGCTTTCTTT. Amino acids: CASSPRGLGNTEAFF.

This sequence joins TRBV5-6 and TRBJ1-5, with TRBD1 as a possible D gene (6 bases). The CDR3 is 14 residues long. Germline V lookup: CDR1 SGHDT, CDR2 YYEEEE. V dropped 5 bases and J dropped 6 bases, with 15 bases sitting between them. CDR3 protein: CASSLGAGVQPQHF. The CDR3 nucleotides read TGTGCCAGCAGTCTTGGGGCAGGGGTTCAGCCCCAGCATTTT.

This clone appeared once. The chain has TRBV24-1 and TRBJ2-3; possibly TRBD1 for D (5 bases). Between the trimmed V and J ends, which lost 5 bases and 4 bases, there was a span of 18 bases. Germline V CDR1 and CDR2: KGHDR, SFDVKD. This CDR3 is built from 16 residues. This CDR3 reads CATSAVGHRAADTQYF. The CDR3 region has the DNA TGTGCCACCAGTGCGGTGGGGCACCGGGCCGCAGATACGCAGTATTTT.

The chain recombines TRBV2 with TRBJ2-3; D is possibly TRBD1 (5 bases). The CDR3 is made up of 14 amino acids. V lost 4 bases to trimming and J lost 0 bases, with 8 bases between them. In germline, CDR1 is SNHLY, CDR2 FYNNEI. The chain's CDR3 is CASSVQESTDTQYF. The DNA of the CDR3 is TGTGCCAGCAGTGTACAGGAAAGCACAGATACGCAGTATTTT.

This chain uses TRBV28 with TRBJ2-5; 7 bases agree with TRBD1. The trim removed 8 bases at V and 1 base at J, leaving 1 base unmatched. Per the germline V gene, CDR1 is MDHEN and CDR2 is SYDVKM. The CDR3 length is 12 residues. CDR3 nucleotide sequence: TGTGCCAGCGGGGACAGCCAAGAGACCCAGTACTTC. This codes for CASGDSQETQYF.

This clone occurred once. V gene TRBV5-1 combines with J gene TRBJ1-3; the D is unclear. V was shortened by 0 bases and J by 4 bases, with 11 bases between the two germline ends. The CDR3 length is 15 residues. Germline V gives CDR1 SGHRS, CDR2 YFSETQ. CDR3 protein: CASSLDRSYGNTIYF. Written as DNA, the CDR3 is TGCGCCAGCAGCTTGGATAGGAGTTACGGAAACACCATATATTTT. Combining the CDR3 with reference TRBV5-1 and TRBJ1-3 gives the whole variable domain KAGVTQTPRYLIKTRGQQVTLSCSPISGHRSVSWYQQTPGQGLQFLFEYFSETQRNKGNFPGRFSGRQFSNSRSEMNVSTLELGDSALYLCASSLDRSYGNTIYFGEGSWLTVV.

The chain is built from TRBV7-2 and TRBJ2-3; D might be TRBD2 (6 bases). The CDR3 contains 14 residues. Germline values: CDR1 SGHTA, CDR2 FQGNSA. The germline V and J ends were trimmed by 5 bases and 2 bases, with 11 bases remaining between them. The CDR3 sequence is CASSRGGVTDTQYF. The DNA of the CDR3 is TGTGCCAGCAGCCGCGGCGGGGTCACAGATACGCAGTATTTT.

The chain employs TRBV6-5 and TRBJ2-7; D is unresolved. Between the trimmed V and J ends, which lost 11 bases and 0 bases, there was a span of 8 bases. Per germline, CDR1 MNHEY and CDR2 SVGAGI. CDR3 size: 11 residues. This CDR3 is CAAESSYEQYF. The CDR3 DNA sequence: TGTGCCGCGGAGAGCTCCTACGAGCAGTACTTC.

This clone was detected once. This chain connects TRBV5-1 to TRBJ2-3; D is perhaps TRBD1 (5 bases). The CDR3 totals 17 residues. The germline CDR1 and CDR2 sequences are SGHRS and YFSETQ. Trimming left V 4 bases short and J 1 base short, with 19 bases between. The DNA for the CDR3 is TGCGCCAGCAGCCCCGCTTCTTGGCAAGGGGGCACAGATACGCAGTATTTT. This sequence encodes CASSPASWQGGTDTQYF.

The CDR3 here is CASQGGQGDQPQHF. Written as DNA, the CDR3 is TGTGCCAGCCAGGGGGGACAGGGAGATCAGCCCCAGCATTTT. The J gene is TRBJ1-5, the V gene TRBV18; 9 nucleotides match TRBD1. Germline assignment: CDR1 KGHSH and CDR2 LQKENI. The CDR3 is made up of 14 amino acids. The V and J ends lost 8 bases and 5 bases, in that order; junction bases with no gene match: 7.

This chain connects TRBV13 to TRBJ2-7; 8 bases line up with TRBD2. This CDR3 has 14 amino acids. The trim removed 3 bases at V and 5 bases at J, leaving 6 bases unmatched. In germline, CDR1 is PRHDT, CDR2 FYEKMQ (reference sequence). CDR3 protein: CASSFEAGEDEQYF. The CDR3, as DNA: TGTGCCAGCAGCTTTGAAGCGGGGGAAGACGAGCAGTACTTC.

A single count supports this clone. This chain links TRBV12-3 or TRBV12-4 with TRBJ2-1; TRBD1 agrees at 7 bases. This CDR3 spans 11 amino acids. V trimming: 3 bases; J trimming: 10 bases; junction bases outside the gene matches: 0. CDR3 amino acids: CASSLTGEQFF. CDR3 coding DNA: TGTGCCAGCAGTTTGACAGGGGAGCAGTTCTTC.

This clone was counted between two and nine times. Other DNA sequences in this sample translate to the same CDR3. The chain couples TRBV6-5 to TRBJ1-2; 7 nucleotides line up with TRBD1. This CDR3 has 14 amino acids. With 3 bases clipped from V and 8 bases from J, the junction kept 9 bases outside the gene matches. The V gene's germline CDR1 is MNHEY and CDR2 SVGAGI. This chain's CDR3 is CASSYPDRAGGYTF. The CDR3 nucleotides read TGTGCCAGCAGTTATCCCGACAGGGCTGGCGGCTACACCTTC.